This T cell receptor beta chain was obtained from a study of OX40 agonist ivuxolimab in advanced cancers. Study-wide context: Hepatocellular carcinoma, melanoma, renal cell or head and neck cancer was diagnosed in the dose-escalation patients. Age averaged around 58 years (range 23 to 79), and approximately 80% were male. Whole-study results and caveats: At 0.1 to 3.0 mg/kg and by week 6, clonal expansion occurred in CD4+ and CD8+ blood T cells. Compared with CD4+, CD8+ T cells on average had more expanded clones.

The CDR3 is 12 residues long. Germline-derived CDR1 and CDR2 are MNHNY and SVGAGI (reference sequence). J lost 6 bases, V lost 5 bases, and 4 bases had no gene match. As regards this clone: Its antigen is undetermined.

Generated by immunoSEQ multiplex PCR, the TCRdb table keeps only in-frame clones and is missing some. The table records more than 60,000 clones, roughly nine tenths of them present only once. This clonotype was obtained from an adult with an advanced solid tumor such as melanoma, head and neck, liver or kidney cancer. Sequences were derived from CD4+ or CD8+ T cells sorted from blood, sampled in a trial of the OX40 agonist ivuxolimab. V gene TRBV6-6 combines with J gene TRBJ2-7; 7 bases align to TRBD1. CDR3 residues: CASSRQGGEQYF. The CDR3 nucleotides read TGTGCCAGCAGTCGACAGGGTGGCGAGCAGTACTTC.